A single T cell receptor beta chain is shown here with its context. These data belong to a study of CD8 T cells in Susac syndrome. RNA in amounts of roughly 0.5 to 1 ug was reverse transcribed with random hexamers. An immunoSEQ multiplex PCR amplified TCR beta CDR3 over 54 Vbeta and 13 Jbeta. TCRdb independently ran MiXCR on the immunoSEQ multiplex PCR reads; one entry per CDR3 protein. This sample carries under 200,000 distinct CDR3 sequences, about 95% of them seen once, and the ten largest clones take approximately 0.094%. The CDR3 length is 12 residues. Trimming removed 2 bases at V and 3 bases at J, with 5 bases between. Germline CDR1 reads SGHTA; CDR2 reads FQGNSA. Healthy donors matched for age and sex were used as controls.

V gene TRBV7-2 combines with J gene TRBJ2-7; D is uncertain. The source is a human donor in good health. Sequencing used CD4+ T cells from PBMCs. The CDR3 DNA sequence: TGTGCCAGCAGCTTATATGGCTACGAGCAGTACTTC. It yields the protein CASSLYGYEQYF.